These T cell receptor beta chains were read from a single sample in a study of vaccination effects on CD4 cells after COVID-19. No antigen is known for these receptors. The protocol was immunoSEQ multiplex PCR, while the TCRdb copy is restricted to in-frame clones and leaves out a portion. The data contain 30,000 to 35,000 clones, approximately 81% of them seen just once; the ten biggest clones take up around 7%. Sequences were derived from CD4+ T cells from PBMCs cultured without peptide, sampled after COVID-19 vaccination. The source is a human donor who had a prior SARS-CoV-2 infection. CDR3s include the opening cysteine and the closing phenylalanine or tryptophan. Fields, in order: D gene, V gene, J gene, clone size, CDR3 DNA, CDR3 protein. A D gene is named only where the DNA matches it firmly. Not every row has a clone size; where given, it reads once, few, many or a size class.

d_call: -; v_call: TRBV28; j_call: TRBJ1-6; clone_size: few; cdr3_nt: TGTGCCAGCAGTAAACCAGCAGGGCCCTATAATTCACCCCTCCACTTT; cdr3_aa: CASSKPAGPYNSPLHF
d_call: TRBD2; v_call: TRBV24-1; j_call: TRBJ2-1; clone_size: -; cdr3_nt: TGTGCCACCAGTGATGGGGGCGGGAGGGCCTGGGATGAGCAGTTCTTC; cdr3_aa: CATSDGGGRAWDEQFF
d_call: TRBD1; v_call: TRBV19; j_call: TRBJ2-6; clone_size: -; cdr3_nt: TGTGCCAGTAGTCCGGACAGGGGTGCTGGGGCCAACGTCCTGACTTTC; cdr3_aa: CASSPDRGAGANVLTF
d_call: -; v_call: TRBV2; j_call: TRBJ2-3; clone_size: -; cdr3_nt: TGTGCCAGCAGTCCCCCCTTCACAGATACGCAGTATTTT; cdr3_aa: CASSPPFTDTQYF
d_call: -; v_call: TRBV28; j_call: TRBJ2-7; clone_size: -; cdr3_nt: TGTGCCAGCGTCTCGGGCGGAACCTACGAGCAGTACTTC; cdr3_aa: CASVSGGTYEQYF
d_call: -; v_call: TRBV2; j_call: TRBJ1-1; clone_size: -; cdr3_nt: TGTGCCAGCAGTGAAAGATACACTGAAGCTTTCTTT; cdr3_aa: CASSERYTEAFF
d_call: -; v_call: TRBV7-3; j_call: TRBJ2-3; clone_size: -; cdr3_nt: TGTGCCAGCAGCTTAGCGGCTCGCCATGTGGGAGATACGCAGTATTTT; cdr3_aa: CASSLAARHVGDTQYF
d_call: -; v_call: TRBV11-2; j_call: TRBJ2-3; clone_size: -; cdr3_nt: TGTGCCAGCAGCTTAGGTTTAGGGCGACCCACAGATACGCAGTATTTT; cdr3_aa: CASSLGLGRPTDTQYF
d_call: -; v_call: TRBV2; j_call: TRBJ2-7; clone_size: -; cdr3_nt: TGTGCCAGCAGTGAACGCCTCGCCTACGAGCAGTACTTC; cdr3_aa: CASSERLAYEQYF
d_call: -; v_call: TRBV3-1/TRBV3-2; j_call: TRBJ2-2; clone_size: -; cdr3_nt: TGTGCCAGCAGCCAAGATTGGTTTGACACCGGGGAGCTGTTTTTT; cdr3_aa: CASSQDWFDTGELFF
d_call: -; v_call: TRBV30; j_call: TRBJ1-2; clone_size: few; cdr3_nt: TGTGCCTGGAGTCCCTCGACTGTTGCCTATGGCTACACCTTC; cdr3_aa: CAWSPSTVAYGYTF
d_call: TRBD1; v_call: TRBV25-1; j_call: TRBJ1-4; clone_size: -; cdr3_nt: TGTGCCAGCAGCCAAGGACAGGGCTGGTATCAGAGTGAAAAACTGTTTTTT; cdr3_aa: CASSQGQGWYQSEKLFF
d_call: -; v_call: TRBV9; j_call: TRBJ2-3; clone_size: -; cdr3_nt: TGTGCCAGCAGCGTAGCTTTGGAGCGGGCATCCACAGATACGCAGTATTTT; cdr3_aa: CASSVALERASTDTQYF
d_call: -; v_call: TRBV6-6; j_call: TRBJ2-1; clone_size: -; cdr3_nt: TGTGCCTCGGAACGGGGGCTCTCCTACAATGAGCAGTTCTTC; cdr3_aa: CASERGLSYNEQFF
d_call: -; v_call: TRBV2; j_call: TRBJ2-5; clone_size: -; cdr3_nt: TGTGCCAGCAAACGGGGACTTTCACAAGAGACCCAGTACTTC; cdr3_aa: CASKRGLSQETQYF
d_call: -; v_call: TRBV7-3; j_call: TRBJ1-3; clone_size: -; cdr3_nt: TGTGCCAGCAGCTTGGACCCCAAGGCTGGAAACACCATATATTTT; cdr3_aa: CASSLDPKAGNTIYF
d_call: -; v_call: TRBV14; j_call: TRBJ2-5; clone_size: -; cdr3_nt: TGTGCCAGCAGCCAATCCCTAGCAGGGGAGACCCAGTACTTC; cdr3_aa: CASSQSLAGETQYF
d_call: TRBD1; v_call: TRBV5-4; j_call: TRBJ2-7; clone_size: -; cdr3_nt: TGTGCCAGCAGCCAAGGGACAGACGGCTACGAGCAGTACTTC; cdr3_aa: CASSQGTDGYEQYF
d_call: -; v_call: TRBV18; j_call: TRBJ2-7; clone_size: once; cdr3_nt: TGTGCCAGCTCACCCGGGACGGGGTTCTACGAGCAGTACTTC; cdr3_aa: CASSPGTGFYEQYF
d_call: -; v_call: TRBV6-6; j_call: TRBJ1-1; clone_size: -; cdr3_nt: TGTGCCAGCACCTCTTCGGAGGGGGGCGCGAACACTGAAGCTTTCTTT; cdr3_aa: CASTSSEGGANTEAFF
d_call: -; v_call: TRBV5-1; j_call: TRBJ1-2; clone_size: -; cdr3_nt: TGCGCCAGCAGCTTTGGGGATGGTGGAACTTATGGCTACACCTTC; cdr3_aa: CASSFGDGGTYGYTF
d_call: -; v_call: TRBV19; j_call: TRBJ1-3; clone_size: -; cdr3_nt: TGTGCCAGTAGCCACTCTGGAAACACCATATATTTT; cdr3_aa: CASSHSGNTIYF
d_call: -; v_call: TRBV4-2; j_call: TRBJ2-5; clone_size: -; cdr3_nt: TGTGCCAGCAGCCAAGACTCCGTCGGCACTAATGGTCTAAAGACCCAGTACTTC; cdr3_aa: CASSQDSVGTNGLKTQYF
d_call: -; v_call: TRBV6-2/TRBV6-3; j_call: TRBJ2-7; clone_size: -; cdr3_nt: TGTGCCAGCAGTTATTTGCAAGGCTACGAGCAGTACTTC; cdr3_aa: CASSYLQGYEQYF
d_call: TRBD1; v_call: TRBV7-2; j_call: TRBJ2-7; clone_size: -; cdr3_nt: TGTGCCAGCAGCTGGGACAGGGGCTACGAGCAGTACTTC; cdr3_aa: CASSWDRGYEQYF
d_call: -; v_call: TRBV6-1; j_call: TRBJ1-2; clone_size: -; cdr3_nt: TGTGCCAGCAGTGAAAATAGGGGGACCCATGGCTACACCTTC; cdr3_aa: CASSENRGTHGYTF
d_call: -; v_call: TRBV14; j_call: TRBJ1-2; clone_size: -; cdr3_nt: TGTGCCAGCAGCCAAGTTACGACGGCCTCTGGCTACACCTTC; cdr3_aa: CASSQVTTASGYTF
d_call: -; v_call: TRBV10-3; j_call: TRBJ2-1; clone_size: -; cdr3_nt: TGTGCCATCAGTGAGTCGGACAGCTCCTACAATGAGCAGTTCTTC; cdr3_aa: CAISESDSSYNEQFF
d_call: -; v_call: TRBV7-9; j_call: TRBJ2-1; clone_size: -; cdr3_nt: TGTGCCAGCAGCTCCGCATTATGGGGGGATGAGCAGTTCTTC; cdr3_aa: CASSSALWGDEQFF
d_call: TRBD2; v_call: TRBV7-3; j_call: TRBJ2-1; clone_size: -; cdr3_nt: TGTGCCAGCAGCTTAATTAGCGGGGGTTACAATGAGCAGTTCTTC; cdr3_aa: CASSLISGGYNEQFF
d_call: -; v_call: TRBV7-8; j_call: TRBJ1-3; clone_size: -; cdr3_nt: TGTGCCAGCAGCTTATTAATTGCGGCAGCTGGAAACACCATATATTTT; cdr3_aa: CASSLLIAAAGNTIYF
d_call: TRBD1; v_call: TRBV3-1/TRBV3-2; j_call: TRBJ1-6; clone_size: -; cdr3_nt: TGTGCCAGCAGCCAAGTTCGACAGGGGTATTCACCCCTCCACTTT; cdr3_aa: CASSQVRQGYSPLHF
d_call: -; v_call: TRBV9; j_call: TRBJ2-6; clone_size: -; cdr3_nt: TGTGCCAGCAGCGTAGAACCTAGGGGGGCCAACGTCCTGACTTTC; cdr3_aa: CASSVEPRGANVLTF
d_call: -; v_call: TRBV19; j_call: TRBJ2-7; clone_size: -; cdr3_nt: TGTGCCAGTAGTACAGGACAGAACTACGAGCAGTACTTC; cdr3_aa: CASSTGQNYEQYF
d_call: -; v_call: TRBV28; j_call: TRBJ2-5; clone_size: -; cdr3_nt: TGTGCCAGCAGTTTCTGGGGAACAGGGGGGGAGTGGACCCAGTACTTC; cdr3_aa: CASSFWGTGGEWTQYF
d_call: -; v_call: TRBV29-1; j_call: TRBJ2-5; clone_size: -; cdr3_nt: TGCAGCGTGGAACAGGGAGCAAGTCAAGAGACCCAGTACTTC; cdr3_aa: CSVEQGASQETQYF
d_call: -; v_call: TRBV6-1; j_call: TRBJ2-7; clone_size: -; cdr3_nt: TGTGCCAGCAGTGAACTCGGAGGGGTTGGCTACGAGCAGTACTTC; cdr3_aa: CASSELGGVGYEQYF